This TCR beta chain is drawn from a study of CD8+ T cells in alopecia areata. In regard to this clone: Its antigen remains unknown.

General study findings and limits: More clonal than normal scalp was lesional scalp, particularly alopecia totalis/universalis.

The CDR3 loop spans 13 amino acids. Germline trimming cut 8 bases from V and 3 bases from J; bases unmatched to any gene: 6. The germline gives CDR1 MNHNY, CDR2 SVGAGI (reference sequence). Reverse transcribed after extraction, RNA yielded cDNA as the sequencing template. The assay was immunoSEQ multiplex PCR, and TCRdb's table has in-frame clones only and misses some. Among around 120,000 clones listed, 40% to 55% were seen once. In alopecia areata patients, both lesional scalp punch biopsies and peripheral blood were collected. The sample consisted of NKG2D-low CD8+ T cells sorted from blood. The origin of this receptor is a human donor with alopecia areata. This sequence joins TRBV6-6 and TRBJ2-7, with 8 positions matching TRBD1. CDR3 sequence reads: CASYAGGLYEQYF. The CDR3 DNA sequence: TGTGCCAGCTATGCAGGGGGCCTCTACGAGCAGTACTTC.